This paragraph reports one T cell receptor beta chain. Its specificity is not known. Noted treatment: approximately 18 received Ad26.COV2.S at low or high dose, single or two shots; about 5 received placebo; per-sample allocation not given. All samples were drawn on day 63, counting from the first vaccine or placebo injection. The entry originates in a study of Ad26.COV2.S vaccination and SARS-CoV-2 variants. About the research overall: The study gave Ad26.COV2.S intramuscularly, once or twice 56 days apart.

CDR1 and CDR2 (germline): MNHNS, SASEGT. With 4 bases clipped from V and 4 bases from J, the junction kept 6 bases outside the gene matches. The CDR3 totals 15 residues. Assay used: immunoSEQ multiplex PCR; TCRdb lists only in-frame clones, some missing. The table shows approximately 480,000 clones, with roughly nine tenths occurring only once. Study-level results: Non-spike TCR breadth did not differ much between vaccine and placebo recipients. While placebo recipients had lower spike-specific TCR breadth, vaccine recipients had more.

The gene calls are TRBV6-1 and TRBJ1-2; 10 bases align to TRBD1. The receptor was derived from a person aged 18-65 years who received the Ad26.COV2.S COVID-19 vaccine or a placebo. The sample in question was peripheral blood, obtained in a trial of Ad26.COV2.S vaccine versus placebo. The CDR3 nucleotides read TGTGCCAGCAGTGGAGCGACAGGGGGCGTCTATGGCTACACCTTC. Translation: CASSGATGGVYGYTF.